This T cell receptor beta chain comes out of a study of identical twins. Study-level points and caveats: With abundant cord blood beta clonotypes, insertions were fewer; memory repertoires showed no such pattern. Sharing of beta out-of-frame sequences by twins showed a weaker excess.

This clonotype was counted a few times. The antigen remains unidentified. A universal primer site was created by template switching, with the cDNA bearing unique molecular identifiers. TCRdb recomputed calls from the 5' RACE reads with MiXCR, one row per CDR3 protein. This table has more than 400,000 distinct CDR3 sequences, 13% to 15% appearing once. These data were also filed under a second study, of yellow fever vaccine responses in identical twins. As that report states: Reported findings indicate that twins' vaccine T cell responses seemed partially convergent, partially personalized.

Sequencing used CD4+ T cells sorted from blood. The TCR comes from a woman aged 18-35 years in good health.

The chain's CDR3 is CATRGPPGSSGNYEQYF. DNA of the CDR3: TGTGCCACCAGAGGGCCCCCAGGGTCGAGCGGGAACTACGAGCAGTACTTC. The V and J genes are TRBV24-1 and TRBJ2-7, with 7 nucleotides matching TRBD2. After removal of 7 bases from V and 3 bases from J, the junction contained 17 bases not matched to a gene. Germline CDR1 KGHDR, CDR2 SFDVKD. This CDR3 has 17 amino acids.